One sample yielded the 29 T cell receptor beta chains listed below, sequenced in a study of metastatic and nonmetastatic thyroid tumors. TCRdb called clones again from the PCR reads with MiXCR. The repertoire consists of under 45,000 clones, with approximately 17% occurring once and the leading ten covering around 13%. Patients had received no treatment of any kind before thyroid surgery. Sequencing used tumor tissue. The receptors were gathered from a female donor with papillary thyroid cancer or a benign thyroid nodule (not recorded which). Some clones in this sample may be carry-over from other donors' samples.

The V gene is TRBV6-1, the J gene TRBJ1-2; 8 nucleotides line up with TRBD1. Germline-derived CDR1 and CDR2 are MNHNS and SASEGT. V lost 6 bases to trimming and J lost 4 bases; unmatched junction nucleotides: 13. There are 16 residues in the CDR3. The CDR3 region is CASRLRTGSLLYGYTF. In DNA, the CDR3 is TGTGCCAGCAGACTCCGGACAGGGTCCCTTCTCTATGGCTACACCTTC.

The chain links TRBV28 to TRBJ2-2; weak D call: TRBD1 (6 bases). The CDR3 loop spans 16 amino acids. Trimming stripped 6 bases from V and 1 base from J, with 15 bases between. Germline values: CDR1 MDHEN, CDR2 SYDVKM. For the CDR3, the DNA is TGTGCCAGCAGAGACTCAGGGGACATGAACACCGGGGAGCTGTTTTTT. This translates into CASRDSGDMNTGELFF. Full variable domain (missing parts from reference TRBV28 and TRBJ2-2): DVKVTQSSRYLVKRTGEKVFLECVQDMDHENMFWYRQDPGLGLRLIYFSYDVKMKEKGDIPEGYSVSREKKERFSLILESASTNQTSMYLCASRDSGDMNTGELFFGEGSRLTVL.

This clone has more than one count but fewer than ten. The rearrangement links TRBV6-2 or TRBV6-3 to TRBJ2-3; TRBD2 matches at 10 bases. Germline lookup yields CDR1 MNHEY and CDR2 SVGEGT. This CDR3 has 19 residues. Trimming took 8 bases from V and 3 from J; bases not matched to a gene: 20. In DNA, the CDR3 is TGTGCCAGCCGAAAGGGGACCAGCGGGAGGGCCCTCGCGACAGATACGCAGTATTTT. Its protein product is CASRKGTSGRALATDTQYF.

This clone was detected ten times or more. The chain has TRBV5-1 and TRBJ2-7; TRBD1 matches 10 bases. The CDR3 loop spans 12 amino acids. Germline trimming cut 8 bases from V and 9 bases from J; bases unmatched to any gene: 8. Germline lookup yields CDR1 SGHRS and CDR2 YFSETQ. Here the CDR3 DNA reads TGCGCCAGTGGGGACAGGGGAAGAGGGCAGTACTTC. Amino acids: CASGDRGRGQYF.

This clone was seen at least ten times. The rearrangement links TRBV3-1 to TRBJ1-6; TRBD1 might be the D (6 bases). The ends were cut back, 4 bases at V and 12 bases at J, with 22 bases in the middle. The CDR3 runs to 16 residues. CDR1 and CDR2 from the germline V gene are LGHDT and YNNKEL (reference sequence). CDR3 sequence: CASSPSVGQGKVPLHF. The DNA for the CDR3 is TGTGCCAGCAGCCCCTCCGTCGGGCAGGGGAAGGTACCCCTCCACTTT.

This clone has a count of ten or more. The rearrangement joins TRBV7-2 to TRBJ2-3; D unresolved. This CDR3 contains 13 residues. Germline V gene lookup returns CDR1 SGHTA and CDR2 FQGNSA. V was pared by 5 bases and J by 9 bases, with 15 bases between. Written as DNA, the CDR3 is TGTGCCAGCAGCGGCCTAGAGTCCGACACGCAGTATTTT. Translating it yields CASSGLESDTQYF. Based on the CDR3 plus reference TRBV7-2 and TRBJ2-3, the full variable domain is GAGVSQSPSNKVTEKGKDVELRCDPISGHTALYWYRQSLGQGLEFLIYFQGNSAPDKSGLPSDRFSAERTGGSVSTLTIQRTQQEDSAVYLCASSGLESDTQYFGPGTRLTVL.

The genes are TRBV11-3 and TRBJ2-7, with a weak D call TRBD2 (5 bases). V shed 0 bases and J shed 0 bases, with 12 bases lying between them. The CDR3 is made up of 16 amino acids. From germline, CDR1 is SGHNT and CDR2 YENEEA. CDR3 region: CASSLDRRVSSYEQYF. CDR3 in DNA: TGTGCCAGCAGCTTAGATAGGCGGGTTAGCTCCTACGAGCAGTACTTC.

This clone was counted many times. This chain uses TRBV27 with TRBJ2-1; unclear D gene. Trimming cost V 6 bases and J 8 bases, with 17 bases left between them. The CDR3 length is 14 residues. Germline CDR1 is MNHEY and CDR2 is SMNVEV (reference sequence). The CDR3, as DNA: TGTGCCAGCAGGTCGGTGGGGTCCACGGATGAGCAGTTCTTC. Translating gives CASRSVGSTDEQFF.

This clone was counted many times. The rearrangement joins TRBV19 to TRBJ1-1; D ambiguous. Germline V gene sequence: CDR1 LNHDA, CDR2 SQIVND (reference sequence). V lost 4 bases and J lost 1, with 7 bases in between. The CDR3 length is 13 residues. CDR3 in amino acids: CASSTNGNTEAFF. In nucleotides, the CDR3 is TGTGCCAGTAGTACTAACGGGAACACTGAAGCTTTCTTT.

The chain joins TRBV7-9 to TRBJ2-7, with a weak D call TRBD1 (6 bases). The germline CDR1 and CDR2 sequences are SEHNR and FQNEAQ (reference sequence). The CDR3 consists of 14 residues. The germline V and J ends were trimmed by 1 base and 2 bases, with 9 bases remaining between them. The CDR3 nucleotides are TGTGCCAGCAGCTTAGGTGGGACACCCTACGAGCAGTACTTC. This encodes CASSLGGTPYEQYF.

This clone was counted between two and nine times. The V call is TRBV6-1, the J call TRBJ1-4, with D hard to call. Trimming shortened V by 6 bases and J by 0 bases, and 11 bases separated the two germline ends. The CDR3 length is 15 residues. Germline CDR1 MNHNS, CDR2 SASEGT. Written as DNA, the CDR3 is TGTGCCAGCAGCCCCACCCATGCAACTAATGAAAAACTGTTTTTT. This encodes CASSPTHATNEKLFF.

This clone turned up a few times. The V and J genes are TRBV2 and TRBJ2-3; 9 nucleotides line up with TRBD2. After removal of 8 bases from V and 5 bases from J, the junction contained 11 bases not matched to a gene. This CDR3 comprises 15 residues. In germline, CDR1 is SNHLY, CDR2 FYNNEI. CDR3 loop: CASVPGLANRDTQYF. Written as DNA, the CDR3 is TGTGCCAGCGTGCCGGGACTAGCAAACAGAGATACGCAGTATTTT. Full variable domain (outside the CDR3, taken from reference TRBV2 and TRBJ2-3): EPEVTQTPSHQVTQMGQEVILRCVPISNHLYFYWYRQILGQKVEFLVSFYNNEISEKSEIFDDQFSVERPDGSNFTLKIRSTKLEDSAMYFCASVPGLANRDTQYFGPGTRLTVL.

This clone was counted ten times or more. The chain joins TRBV6-1 to TRBJ1-5, with D unresolved. V lost 5 bases, J lost 3 bases, and 5 bases lay in between. CDR3 length: 12 amino acids. CDR1 MNHNS and CDR2 SASEGT come from the germline V gene. CDR3 sequence: CASSPVNQPQHF. For the CDR3, the DNA is TGTGCCAGCAGTCCAGTCAATCAGCCCCAGCATTTT.

This clone was counted only a few times. This sequence joins TRBV10-1 and TRBJ1-5; 7 bases are a match to TRBD1. The CDR3 runs to 14 residues. V lost 2 bases to trimming and J lost 5 bases; unmatched junction nucleotides: 3. Germline CDR1 WNHNN, CDR2 SYGVQD (reference sequence). The CDR3 DNA is TGCGCCAGCAGTGAGGCAGGGGGACATCAGCCCCAGCATTTT. It yields the protein CASSEAGGHQPQHF.

A word on this clone: A much larger clone differs by one base, so this may be a read error. The chain has TRBV30 and TRBJ2-7, with 12 bases that match TRBD2. The CDR3 is 15 amino acids. The germline gives CDR1 GTSNPN, CDR2 SVGIG (reference sequence). CDR3: CARSKGLAGPYEQYF. DNA for the CDR3: TGTGCCCGGAGTAAAGGACTAGCGGGACCCTACGAGCAGTACTTC.

The table lists this clone with many counts. The chain uses TRBV19 and TRBJ2-5; possible D gene TRBD1, 6 bases. This CDR3 is built from 15 residues. Trimming took off 5 bases at V and 1 base at J, with 14 bases between the two ends. Germline loops: CDR1 LNHDA, CDR2 SQIVND (reference sequence). This CDR3 is CASSPRQGIQETQYF. The CDR3, as DNA: TGTGCCAGTAGTCCCCGGCAGGGGATCCAAGAGACCCAGTACTTC.

This clone has a handful of counts. The gene calls are TRBV12-3 or TRBV12-4 and TRBJ2-7; D is unclear. CDR3 length: 14 amino acids. Trimming left V 5 bases short and J 0 bases short, with 11 bases between. The CDR3 reads CASSQFPISYEQYF. CDR3 sequence (DNA): TGTGCCAGCAGTCAGTTCCCGATCTCCTACGAGCAGTACTTC.

This clone was recorded many times. The rearrangement joins TRBV6-1 to TRBJ2-7, with unresolved D. There are 14 residues in the CDR3. The germline V gene encodes CDR1 MNHNS and CDR2 SASEGT. V shed 0 bases and J shed 2 bases, with 8 bases lying between them. CDR3 coding DNA: TGTGCCAGCAGTGAAGCCCCACGGACCTACGAGCAGTACTTC. Its protein product is CASSEAPRTYEQYF.

This clone was seen ten or more times. The V and J genes are TRBV6-2 or TRBV6-3 and TRBJ2-2; D is tentatively TRBD1 or TRBD2 (5 bases each). The V gene lost 6 bases and the J gene lost 5 bases, with 16 bases spanning the gap. The germline CDR1 and CDR2 sequences are MNHEY and SVGEGT. This CDR3 comprises 15 residues. The DNA of the CDR3 is TGTGCCAGCAGGAGTCAGGGATCGGGGACCGGGGAGCTGTTTTTT. Translating it yields CASRSQGSGTGELFF.

This clone occurred many times. V gene TRBV11-2 combines with J gene TRBJ2-5; a weak D match, TRBD1 (6 bases). Germline V gives CDR1 SGHAT, CDR2 FQNNGV. The CDR3 extends over 13 amino acids. V shed 3 bases and J shed 5 bases, with 10 bases lying between them. The CDR3 nucleotides are TGTGCCAGCAGCTTCAGGGGCAGGGAGACCCAGTACTTC. It specifies CASSFRGRETQYF.

In its sample, this clone was seen many times. CDR3 sequence (DNA): TGTGCCAGCAGCTTCGCCACAGGGTTGACCCAGTACTTC. Its protein is CASSFATGLTQYF. The V and J genes are TRBV7-9 and TRBJ2-5; TRBD1 is a possible D gene (6 bases). V lost 3 bases, J lost 7 bases, and 12 bases lay in between. This CDR3 comprises 13 residues. Germline V lookup: CDR1 SEHNR, CDR2 FQNEAQ (reference sequence).

This clone was recorded many times. The V call is TRBV12-3 or TRBV12-4, the J call TRBJ1-1, with D tentatively TRBD1 (6 bases). CDR3 length: 11 amino acids. V lost 7 bases and J lost 10, with 13 bases in between. For the CDR3, the DNA is TGTGCCAGCACCAGAGGGGGGGGAGCTTTCTTT. This translates into CASTRGGGAFF.

This clone came up once. At one end the junction does not follow the germline gene, possibly because of a read error. This chain connects TRBV6-4 to TRBJ2-7; 10 bases are shared with TRBD2. The CDR3 extends over 19 amino acids. Germline V lookup: CDR1 MRHNA, CDR2 SNTAGT. The CDR3 DNA sequence: TGTGCCAGCACTGACTCGTCAAGACCTAGCGGGAGAAGACTCTACGATCAGTACTTC. It is translated as CASTDSSRPSGRRLYDQYF.

Points on this clone: This sample also contains other DNA sequences that code for the same CDR3. The chain uses TRBV5-6 and TRBJ1-2, with D tentatively TRBD1 (6 bases). CDR3 length equals 15 residues. Germline values: CDR1 SGHDT, CDR2 YYEEEE. V lost 0 bases to trimming and J lost 8 bases, with 17 bases between them. CDR3 sequence: CASSLGPLQGRGYTF. In DNA form, the CDR3 reads TGTGCCAGCAGCTTGGGCCCATTACAGGGACGGGGCTACACCTTC.

This clone was observed many times. Other DNA sequences in this specimen translate into the identical CDR3. The CDR3 DNA reads as TGTGCCAGCAGTCAACAGCGTGAAGCTTTCTTT. It encodes CASSQQREAFF. This chain joins TRBV28 and TRBJ1-1, with unresolved D. With 5 bases removed from V and 7 bases from J, the gap between germline ends came to 8 bases. CDR1 and CDR2 (germline): MDHEN, SYDVKM. The CDR3 is 11 residues long.

As regards this clone: A much larger clone sits a single nucleotide away, making a read error possible. This chain joins TRBV18 and TRBJ1-2; tentatively, D is TRBD1 (5 bases). This CDR3 contains 16 residues. Germline V lookup: CDR1 KGHSH, CDR2 LQKENI. CDR3: CASSPSTVDLGYVYTF. DNA for the CDR3: TGTGCCAGCTCACCTTCGACAGTGGACCTTGGGTATGTCTACACCTTC.

This clone was recorded many times. This chain links TRBV4-1 with TRBJ2-3; D possibly matches TRBD1 or TRBD2 (5 bases each). Germline CDR1 and CDR2: MGHRA and YSYEKL. Trimming cost V 1 base and J 0 bases, with 8 bases left between them. The CDR3 contains 15 residues. This CDR3 is CASSQGGFSTDTQYF. The CDR3, as DNA: TGCGCCAGCAGCCAAGGGGGGTTCAGCACAGATACGCAGTATTTT.

This clone appeared many times. V and J are TRBV5-1 and TRBJ2-5; the D gene is possibly TRBD1 (5 bases). The CDR3 has 12 amino acids. Trimming shortened V by 4 bases and J by 5 bases, and 9 bases separated the two germline ends. Germline CDR1 reads SGHRS; CDR2 reads YFSETQ. CDR3 in DNA: TGCGCCAGCAGCCCGGCAGGGGAGACCCAGTACTTC. This gives the protein CASSPAGETQYF.

The chain joins TRBV4-2 to TRBJ2-5; 9 bases match TRBD1. The CDR3 is 18 residues long. Per the germline V gene, CDR1 is LGHNA and CDR2 is YNFKEQ. The ends lost 0 bases at V and 5 bases at J; junction bases unmatched: 13. The CDR3 region is CASSQDYGTGTTRETQYF. The DNA for the CDR3 is TGTGCCAGCAGCCAAGATTACGGGACAGGGACTACGAGGGAGACCCAGTACTTC.